This T cell receptor (beta chain) was sequenced for a study of blood T cell repertoires in COVID-19. Study overall: Some COVID-19 samples were acute and others convalescent; all came from the United States, Italy and Spain.

Individuals drawn from about two dozen US areas were roughly 18 to 100 years old. Clinical histories supplied by participants themselves formed the basis of cohort assignment. Symptom resolution, clearance, or two negative PCRs marked donors in Cohort 3 as recovered. The germline CDR1 and CDR2 sequences are MDHEN and SYDVKM. The V and J ends lost 7 bases and 3 bases, in that order; junction bases with no gene match: 5. The CDR3 runs to 13 residues. Assay used: immunoSEQ multiplex PCR; TCRdb lists only in-frame clones, some missing. The table has approximately 470,000 clones, about nine tenths seen once.

This receptor was identified in a woman aged 18-29 years who had recovered from COVID-19. The sample was PBMCs or T cells enriched from blood (not recorded which). This sequence joins TRBV28 and TRBJ2-7; 8 bases are shared with TRBD2. The CDR3 DNA is TGTGCCAGCATCTCTAGCGGGTACTACGAGCAGTACTTC. This gives the protein CASISSGYYEQYF.